The clone carrying this T cell receptor beta chain was found once. The CDR3 contains 12 residues. Germline V gene lookup returns CDR1 SGHAT and CDR2 FQDESV (reference sequence). The V end lost 6 bases, the J end lost 4 bases, and 7 bases lay between the germline ends. Per the authors' pipeline: Reference gene primers were amplified, and this amplification served to estimate nucleated cell counts. This table comes from immunoSEQ multiplex PCR, and its TCRdb copy is limited to in-frame clones, with some not included. The D gene and trimming were derived from the DNA, and the V and J assignments and clone size from that table. The table includes more than 250,000 clones, 84% detected once. The sample comes from a study of blood T cell repertoires in COVID-19. Turning to the study itself: The United States, Italy and Spain were the sources of the acute and convalescent COVID-19 samples. Sources were T cells, B-cell-depleted T cells, or PBMCs; the material itself was cDNA or gDNA.

This TCR was sampled from a human donor in a cohort sampled during active COVID-19. The specimen sequenced was peripheral blood. V is TRBV11-1 and J is TRBJ1-3; no clear D gene. The CDR3 loop is CASSQMGNTIYF. In nucleotides, the CDR3 is TGTGCCAGCAGTCAAATGGGAAACACCATATATTTT.